This T cell receptor (beta chain) was sequenced for a study of Ad26.COV2.S vaccination and SARS-CoV-2 variants. Study-level findings and limits: Placebo recipients and vaccine recipients were similar in non-spike TCR breadth.

Note on this clone: The antigen is not known.

The assay was immunoSEQ multiplex PCR, and TCRdb's table has in-frame clones only and misses some. The table lists approximately 240,000 clones, roughly 90% of them singletons. The sample's treatment: roughly 18 received Ad26.COV2.S at low or high dose, single or two shots; 5 received placebo; per-sample allocation not given. Sampling took place 63 days after the first vaccine or placebo injection. The TCR comes from a person between 18 and 59 years old who received the Ad26.COV2.S COVID-19 vaccine or a placebo. This specimen consisted of peripheral blood, obtained in a trial of Ad26.COV2.S vaccine versus placebo.

The CDR3 is CASGNTEAFF. The CDR3 nucleotides are TGTGCCAGCGGGAACACTGAAGCTTTCTTT. The chain joins TRBV7-2 to TRBJ1-1; D not certain. Trimming stripped 8 bases from V and 1 base from J, with 2 bases between. The CDR3 covers 10 residues. Per germline, CDR1 SGHTA and CDR2 FQGNSA.